Below, one TCR beta chain is given with its context. TCRdb's copy holds only in-frame clones and misses some; the assay was immunoSEQ multiplex PCR. The table has over 200,000 clones, 75% to 85% seen once. This sample was taken from a study of blood T cell repertoires in COVID-19. In terms of age and location, participants ranged from roughly 18 to 95 years and lived in approximately 26 US areas. Cohort placement rested on clinical history that participants reported themselves. There are 11 residues in the CDR3. Deletions cut 8 bases from V and 8 bases from J, with 10 bases between. Germline V gene lookup returns CDR1 LNHDA and CDR2 SQIVND (reference sequence).

This TCR was sampled from a man aged 35-49 years who had recovered from COVID-19. Specimen: PBMCs or T cells enriched from blood (not recorded which). This chain connects TRBV19 to TRBJ1-5, with a possible D match to TRBD1 (5 bases). This CDR3 reads CASGLQEPQHF. DNA for the CDR3: TGTGCCAGTGGATTACAGGAGCCCCAGCATTTT.